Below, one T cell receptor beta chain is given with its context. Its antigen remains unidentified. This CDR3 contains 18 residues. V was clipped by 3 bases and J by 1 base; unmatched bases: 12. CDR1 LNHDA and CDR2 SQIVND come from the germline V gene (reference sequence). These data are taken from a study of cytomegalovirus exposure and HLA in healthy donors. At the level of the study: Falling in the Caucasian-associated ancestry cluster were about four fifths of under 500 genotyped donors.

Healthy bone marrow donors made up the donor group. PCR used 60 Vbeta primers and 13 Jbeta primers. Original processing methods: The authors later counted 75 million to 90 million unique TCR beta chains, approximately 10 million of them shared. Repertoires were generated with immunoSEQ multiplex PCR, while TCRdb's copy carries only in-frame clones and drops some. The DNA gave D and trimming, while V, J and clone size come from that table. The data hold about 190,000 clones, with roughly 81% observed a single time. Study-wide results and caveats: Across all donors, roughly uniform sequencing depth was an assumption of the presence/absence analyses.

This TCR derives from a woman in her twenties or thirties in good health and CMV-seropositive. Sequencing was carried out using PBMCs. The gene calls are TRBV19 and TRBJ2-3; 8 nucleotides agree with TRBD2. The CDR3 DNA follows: TGTGCCAGTAGTATTTTTCTGAGCGGGGGTCCACGCACAGATACGCAGTATTTT. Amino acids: CASSIFLSGGPRTDTQYF.